This T cell receptor beta chain appears in the sequencing data of a study of T cells after yellow fever vaccination. Study-wide results and limits: A large majority of primary-vaccination clones showed up again after the booster (96% CD4, 85% to 90% CD8).

Germline CDR1 is MNHEY and CDR2 is SVGEGT. V shed 0 bases and J 6 bases; nucleotides not matched to a gene: 12. The CDR3 extends over 18 amino acids. TCRdb ran MiXCR on the 5' RACE reads and lists one entry per CDR3 protein. The table has about 260,000 distinct CDR3 sequences, 10% to 15% seen once. This clonotype was seen only a few times. What it binds is unknown. This chain connects TRBV6-2 or TRBV6-3 to TRBJ2-1; 9 nucleotides match TRBD2. This sample comprised CD4+ T cells sorted from PBMCs, obtained 45 days after the yellow fever booster vaccination. The sequence was collected from a man younger than 40 who received the YFV17D yellow fever vaccine. Here the CDR3 DNA reads TGTGCCAGCAGTTACTCCCGCCGGTGGCGGGAGGGGGGCAATGAGCAGTTCTTC. This sequence encodes CASSYSRRWREGGNEQFF.